A selection of T cell receptor beta chains follows, all from one sample in a study of human T cells and chemical hapten exposure. TCRdb re-derived calls from the RACE reads in MiXCR, one entry per CDR3 protein. The sample has approximately 100,000 distinct CDR3 sequences; around 12% are singletons. The sample here was whole blood, taken in connection with sensitization to the hapten diphenylcyclopropenone (DPC). The receptor set was obtained from a woman in her fifties or sixties with alopecia areata. Some clones in this sample may be carry-over from other donors' samples. Both conserved end residues are trimmed from each CDR3. D genes are given only for firm matches.

length,V,D,CDR3
9,TRBV18,NA,ASSFRYEQY
10,TRBV6-2/TRBV6-3,NA,ASNRLNTEAF
12,TRBV7-9,TRBD1,ASSQGQGGQPQH
11,TRBV19,NA,ASMAAPSDTQY
13,TRBV4-2,NA,ASSGGKDLMFRQY
14,TRBV7-2,NA,ASRVPGARGANVLT
15,TRBV7-8,NA,ASSLSEQGSFRGELF
10,TRBV28,NA,ASMSGTSEQF
9,TRBV5-1,NA,ASSQKETQY
10,TRBV28,TRBD2,AVAGPAYEQY
11,TRBV28,TRBD1,ASRIGTDYEQY
11,TRBV12-3/TRBV12-4,NA,ASSLTGSTEAF
11,TRBV2,NA,ASGRQYNSPLH
14,TRBV11-2,TRBD2,ASTQGLAEFQETQY
15,TRBV20-1,TRBD2,SARDRLAASSYNEQF
12,TRBV27,NA,ASGGRDLTDTQY
13,TRBV28,TRBD1,ASLAGDRGYNEQF
14,TRBV4-1,NA,ASSQAPEIRSYEQY
12,TRBV7-2,TRBD2,ASSFTSDQETQY
13,TRBV20-1,TRBD2,SADVATSGQETQY
14,TRBV5-1,NA,ASSRGRVQNTGELF
10,TRBV24-1,NA,ATGDFTDTQY
12,TRBV6-1,NA,ASTSDRGRTEAF
12,TRBV7-2,NA,ASSPQGRTYEQY
12,TRBV27,NA,ASSPGTLRETQY
13,TRBV5-5,NA,ASSLHPGFSYEQY
13,TRBV12-3/TRBV12-4,TRBD1,ASSPRGQGNSPLH
13,TRBV18,NA,ASSPTRVWGETQY
11,TRBV2,TRBD1,ASTGQANYEQY
11,TRBV24-1,NA,ATSDWNGNTQY
9,TRBV28,NA,ASSPYEKLF
12,TRBV28,NA,ASSRTGAENEQY
13,TRBV3-1,TRBD2,ASSQAGGLGGELF
11,TRBV3-1,NA,ASSQARAGELF
13,TRBV27,TRBD2,ASSLASGVTGELF
13,TRBV12-5,NA,ASGPLRTSEQPQH
11,TRBV5-5,TRBD1,ASSPGQDYEQY
12,TRBV11-2,NA,ASTLPSGTNVLT
14,TRBV6-4,NA,ASSDLLTDFRDEQF
13,TRBV4-3,NA,ASSQEIGGLEEQY
11,TRBV12-3/TRBV12-4,NA,ASSLDEGPNAF
12,TRBV18,NA,ASSPRAGMEKLF
13,TRBV18,NA,ASSPTTQSGNTIY
14,TRBV7-6,TRBD1,ASSSQDMTGAETQY